A selection of T cell receptor beta chains follows, all from one sample in a study of control samples from healthy donors and cancer patients. Sequencing used immunoSEQ multiplex PCR; TCRdb keeps in-frame clones, though not all of them. The sample gives about 92,000 clones, approximately 82% of which show up once; over 7.5% is in the top ten. Sequencing was performed on blood. These receptor sequences come from a woman aged 55 to 70 in good health. Each CDR3 is given with its conserved first and last residue. A D gene is named only where the DNA matches it firmly. Some rows mark clone size as missing; the rest say once, few, many or name a class of expanded clone.

- | once | TRBJ1-2 | TRBV29-1 | CSVDVANYGYTF | TGCAGCGTTGACGTAGCTAACTATGGCTACACCTTC
TRBD2 | - | TRBJ2-1 | TRBV18 | CASSPGSGRKTYNEQFF | TGTGCCAGCTCACCAGGGAGCGGGAGAAAAACCTACAATGAGCAGTTCTTC
TRBD1 | - | TRBJ1-2 | TRBV28 | CASSPDRGPSYGYTF | TGTGCCAGCAGTCCCGACAGGGGACCATCCTATGGCTACACCTTC
- | - | TRBJ2-7 | TRBV7-2 | CASSPPVVHEQYF | TGTGCCAGCAGCCCCCCCGTCGTCCACGAGCAGTACTTC
- | - | TRBJ1-4 | TRBV6-2/TRBV6-3 | CASSYIGQLNEKLFF | TGTGCCAGCAGTTACATCGGACAGCTTAATGAAAAACTGTTTTTT
TRBD2 | once | TRBJ2-1 | TRBV3-1/TRBV3-2 | CASSQDAPSGGLGEQFF | TGTGCCAGCAGCCAAGATGCCCCTAGCGGGGGGTTGGGTGAGCAGTTCTTC
TRBD2 | - | TRBJ2-3 | TRBV7-9 | CASSLEGLAGRDTQYF | TGTGCCAGCAGCTTAGAAGGACTAGCGGGGCGGGATACGCAGTATTTT
TRBD1 | - | TRBJ1-6 | TRBV11-2 | CASSLVGQGGIRPLHF | TGTGCCAGCAGCTTAGTGGGACAGGGGGGTATTCGACCCCTCCACTTT
- | - | TRBJ1-1 | TRBV5-1 | CASSLGRSGLNTEAFF | TGCGCCAGCAGCTTGGGACGATCGGGGTTGAACACTGAAGCTTTCTTT
- | - | TRBJ2-2 | TRBV19 | CASSISQNSGELFF | TGTGCCAGTAGTATTTCACAGAACTCCGGGGAGCTGTTTTTT
- | many | TRBJ2-7 | TRBV6-6 | CASSYSDKSYEQYF | TGTGCCAGCAGTTACTCGGACAAGTCCTACGAGCAGTACTTC
- | - | TRBJ1-1 | TRBV27 | CASSLKRGANTEAFF | TGTGCCAGCAGTTTAAAGCGAGGGGCGAACACTGAAGCTTTCTTT
- | once | TRBJ1-5 | TRBV7-2 | CASSLLYSNQPQHF | TGTGCCAGCAGCTTACTTTATAGCAATCAGCCCCAGCATTTT
- | - | TRBJ2-7 | TRBV7-2 | CASRPEWGSYEQYF | TGTGCCAGCAGACCCGAGTGGGGGAGCTACGAGCAGTACTTC
TRBD2 | - | TRBJ2-3 | TRBV5-4 | CASSLDAGLSGGGADTQYF | TGTGCCAGCAGCTTGGACGCGGGCTTGAGCGGGGGGGGTGCAGATACGCAGTATTTT
- | - | TRBJ1-1 | TRBV6-5 | CASSRGDRMNTEAFF | TGTGCCAGCAGTCGGGGGGATAGAATGAACACTGAAGCTTTCTTT
- | - | TRBJ1-1 | TRBV27 | CATPGTEAFF | TGTGCCACCCCCGGGACTGAAGCTTTCTTT